This T cell receptor (beta chain) was obtained from a study of blood T cell repertoires in COVID-19. For the study at large: From the United States, Italy and Spain came samples of acute and convalescent COVID-19. Sources were T cells, B-cell-depleted T cells, or PBMCs; the material itself was cDNA or gDNA.

Generated by immunoSEQ multiplex PCR, the TCRdb table keeps only in-frame clones and is missing some. The data hold approximately 360,000 clones, with roughly 90% observed a single time. In terms of age and location, participants ranged from roughly 18 to 95 years and lived in roughly 22 US areas. Per germline, CDR1 MNHEY and CDR2 SVGAGI. The CDR3 has 12 amino acids. V lost 5 bases and J 6 bases, leaving 10 bases between the germline ends. Sequencing was carried out using PBMCs or T cells enriched from blood (not recorded which). The receptor comes from a woman aged 25-40 years with acute COVID-19. This sequence joins TRBV6-5 and TRBJ1-1, with D hard to call. The CDR3 DNA is TGTGCCAGCAGTCCCGGTCGGGCTGAAGCTTTCTTT. The encoded protein is CASSPGRAEAFF.